The sequence of this T cell receptor (beta chain) was determined in a study of PD-1 blockade in classical Hodgkin lymphoma. General study results and limits: Initiation of nivolumab under 1 year after ASCT led to exclusion of patients.

CDR1 is LNHDA, CDR2 SQIVND, per germline (reference sequence). The CDR3 runs to 16 residues. V gave up 7 bases and J gave up 2 bases; unmatched junction bases: 10. Each patient's relapse followed autologous stem cell transplantation, and brentuximab vedotin exposure varied. This clone was observed at least ten times. Its target is unknown. Measured with immunoSEQ multiplex PCR; TCRdb has only the in-frame clones, and not every one. In the table there are about 36,000 clones, around 70% of which are singletons. The chain is built from TRBV19 and TRBJ1-3; 8 bases align to TRBD1. This TCR derives from a human donor with classical Hodgkin lymphoma. The specimen was peripheral blood mononuclear cells (PBMCs), collected before the second cycle of nivolumab. CDR3 sequence (DNA): TGTGCCAGTACCGCTTGGGCAGGGGGCACTGGAAACACCATATATTTT. Its translation: CASTAWAGGTGNTIYF.